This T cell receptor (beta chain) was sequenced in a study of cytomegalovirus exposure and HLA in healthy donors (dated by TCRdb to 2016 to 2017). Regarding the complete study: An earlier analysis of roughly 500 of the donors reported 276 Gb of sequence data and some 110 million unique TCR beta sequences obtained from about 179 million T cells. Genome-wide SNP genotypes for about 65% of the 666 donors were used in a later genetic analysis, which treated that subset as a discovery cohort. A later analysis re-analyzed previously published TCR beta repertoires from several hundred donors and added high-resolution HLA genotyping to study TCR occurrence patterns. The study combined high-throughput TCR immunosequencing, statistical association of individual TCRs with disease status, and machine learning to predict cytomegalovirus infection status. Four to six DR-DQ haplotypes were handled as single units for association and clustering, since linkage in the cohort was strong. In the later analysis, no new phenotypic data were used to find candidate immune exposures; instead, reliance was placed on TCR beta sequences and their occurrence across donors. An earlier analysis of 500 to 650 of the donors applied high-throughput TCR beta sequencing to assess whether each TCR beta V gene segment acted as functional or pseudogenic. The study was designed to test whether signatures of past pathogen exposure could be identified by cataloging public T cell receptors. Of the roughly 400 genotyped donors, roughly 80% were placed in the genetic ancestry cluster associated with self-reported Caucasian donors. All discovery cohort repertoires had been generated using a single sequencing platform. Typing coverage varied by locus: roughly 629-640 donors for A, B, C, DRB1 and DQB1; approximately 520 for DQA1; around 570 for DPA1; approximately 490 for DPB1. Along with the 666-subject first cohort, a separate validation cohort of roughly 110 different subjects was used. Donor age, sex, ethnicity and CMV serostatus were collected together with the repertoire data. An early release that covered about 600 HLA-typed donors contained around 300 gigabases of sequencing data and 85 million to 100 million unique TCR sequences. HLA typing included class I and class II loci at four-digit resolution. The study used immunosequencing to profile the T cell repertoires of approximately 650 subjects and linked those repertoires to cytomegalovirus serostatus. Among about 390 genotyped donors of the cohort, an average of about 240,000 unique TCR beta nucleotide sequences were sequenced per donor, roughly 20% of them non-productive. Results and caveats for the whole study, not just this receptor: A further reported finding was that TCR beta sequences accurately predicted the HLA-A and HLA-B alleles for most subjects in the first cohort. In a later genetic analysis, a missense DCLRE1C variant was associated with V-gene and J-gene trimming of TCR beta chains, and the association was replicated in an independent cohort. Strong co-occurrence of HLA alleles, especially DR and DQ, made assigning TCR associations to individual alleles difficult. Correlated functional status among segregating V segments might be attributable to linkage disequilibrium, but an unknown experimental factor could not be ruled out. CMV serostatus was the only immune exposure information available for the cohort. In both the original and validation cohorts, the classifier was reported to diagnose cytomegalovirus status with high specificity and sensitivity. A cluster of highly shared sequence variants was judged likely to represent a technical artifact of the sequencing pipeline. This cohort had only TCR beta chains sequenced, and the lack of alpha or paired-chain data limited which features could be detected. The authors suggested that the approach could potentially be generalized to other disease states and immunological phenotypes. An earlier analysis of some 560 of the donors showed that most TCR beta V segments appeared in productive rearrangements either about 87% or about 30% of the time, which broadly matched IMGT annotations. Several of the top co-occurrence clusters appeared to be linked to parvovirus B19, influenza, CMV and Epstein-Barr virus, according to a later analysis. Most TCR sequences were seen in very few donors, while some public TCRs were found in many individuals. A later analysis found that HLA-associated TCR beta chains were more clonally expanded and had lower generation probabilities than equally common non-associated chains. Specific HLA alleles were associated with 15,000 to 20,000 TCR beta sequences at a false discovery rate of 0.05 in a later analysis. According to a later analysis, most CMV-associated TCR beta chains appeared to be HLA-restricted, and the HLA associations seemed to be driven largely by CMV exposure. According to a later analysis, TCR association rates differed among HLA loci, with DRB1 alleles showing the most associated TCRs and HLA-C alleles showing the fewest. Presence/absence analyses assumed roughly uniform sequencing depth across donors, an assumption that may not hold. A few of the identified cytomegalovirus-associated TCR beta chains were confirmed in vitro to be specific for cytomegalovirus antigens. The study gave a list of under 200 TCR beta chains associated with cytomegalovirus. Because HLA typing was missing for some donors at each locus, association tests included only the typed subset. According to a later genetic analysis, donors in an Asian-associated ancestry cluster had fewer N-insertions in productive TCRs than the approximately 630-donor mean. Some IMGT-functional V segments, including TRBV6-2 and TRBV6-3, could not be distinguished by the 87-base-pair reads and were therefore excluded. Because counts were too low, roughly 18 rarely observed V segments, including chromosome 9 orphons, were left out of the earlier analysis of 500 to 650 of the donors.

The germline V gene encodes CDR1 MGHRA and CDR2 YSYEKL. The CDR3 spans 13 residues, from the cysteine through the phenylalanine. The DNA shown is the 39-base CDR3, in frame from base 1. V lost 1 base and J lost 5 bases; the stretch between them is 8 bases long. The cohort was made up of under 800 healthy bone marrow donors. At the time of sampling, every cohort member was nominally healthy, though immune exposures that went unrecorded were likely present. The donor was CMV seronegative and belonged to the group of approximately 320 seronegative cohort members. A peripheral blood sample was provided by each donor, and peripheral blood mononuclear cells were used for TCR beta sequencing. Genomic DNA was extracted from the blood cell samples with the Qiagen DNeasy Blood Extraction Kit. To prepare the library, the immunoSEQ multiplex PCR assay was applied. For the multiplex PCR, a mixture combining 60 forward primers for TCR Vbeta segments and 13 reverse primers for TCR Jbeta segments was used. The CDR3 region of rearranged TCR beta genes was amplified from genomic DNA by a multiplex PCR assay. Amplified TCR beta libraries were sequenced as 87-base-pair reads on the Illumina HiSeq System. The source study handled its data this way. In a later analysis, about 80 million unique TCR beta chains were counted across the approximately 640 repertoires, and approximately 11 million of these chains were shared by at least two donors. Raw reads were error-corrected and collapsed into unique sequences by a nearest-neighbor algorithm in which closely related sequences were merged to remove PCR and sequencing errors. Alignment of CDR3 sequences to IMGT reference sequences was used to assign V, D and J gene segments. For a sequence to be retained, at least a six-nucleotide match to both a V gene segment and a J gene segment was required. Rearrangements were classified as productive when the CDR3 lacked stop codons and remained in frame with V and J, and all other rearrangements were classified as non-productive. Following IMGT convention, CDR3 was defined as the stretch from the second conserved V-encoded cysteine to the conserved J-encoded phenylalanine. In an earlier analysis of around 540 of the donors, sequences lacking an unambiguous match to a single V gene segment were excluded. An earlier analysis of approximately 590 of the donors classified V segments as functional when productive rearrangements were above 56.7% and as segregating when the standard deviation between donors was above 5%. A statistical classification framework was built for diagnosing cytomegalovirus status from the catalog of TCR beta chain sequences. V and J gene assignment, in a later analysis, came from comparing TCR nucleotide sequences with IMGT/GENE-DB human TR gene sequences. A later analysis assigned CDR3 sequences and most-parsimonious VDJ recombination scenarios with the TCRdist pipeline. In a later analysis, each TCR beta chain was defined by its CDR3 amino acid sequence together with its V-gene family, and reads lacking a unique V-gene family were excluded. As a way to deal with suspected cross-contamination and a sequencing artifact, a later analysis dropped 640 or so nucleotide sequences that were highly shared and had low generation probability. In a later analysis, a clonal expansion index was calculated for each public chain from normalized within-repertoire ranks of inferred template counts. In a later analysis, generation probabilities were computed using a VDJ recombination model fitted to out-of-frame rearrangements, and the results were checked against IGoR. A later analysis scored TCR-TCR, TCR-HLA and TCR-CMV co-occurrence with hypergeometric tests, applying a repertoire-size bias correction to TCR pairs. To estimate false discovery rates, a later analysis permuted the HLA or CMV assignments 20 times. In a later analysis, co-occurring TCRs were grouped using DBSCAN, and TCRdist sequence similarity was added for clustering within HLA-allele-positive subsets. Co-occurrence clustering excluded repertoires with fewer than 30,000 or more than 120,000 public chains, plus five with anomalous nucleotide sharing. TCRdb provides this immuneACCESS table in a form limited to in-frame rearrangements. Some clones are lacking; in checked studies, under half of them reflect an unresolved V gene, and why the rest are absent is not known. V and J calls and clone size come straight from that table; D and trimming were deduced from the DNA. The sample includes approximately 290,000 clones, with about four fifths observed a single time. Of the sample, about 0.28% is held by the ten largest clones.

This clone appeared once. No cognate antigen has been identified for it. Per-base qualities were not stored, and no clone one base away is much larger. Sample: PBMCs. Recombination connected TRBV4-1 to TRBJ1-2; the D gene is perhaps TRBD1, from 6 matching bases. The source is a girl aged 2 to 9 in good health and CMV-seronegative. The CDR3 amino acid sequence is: CASSQGTGYGYTF. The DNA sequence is TGCGCCAGCAGCCAAGGTACAGGGTATGGCTACACCTTC.